A single T cell receptor beta chain is shown here with its context. Germline V gives CDR1 SGHNT, CDR2 YYREEE (reference sequence). Trimming stripped 4 bases from V and 4 bases from J, with 11 bases between. The CDR3 totals 14 residues. The sample comes from a study of T cell responses to AZD1222 COVID-19 vaccine. Libraries were prepared by immunoSEQ multiplex PCR; TCRdb keeps only in-frame clonotypes and omits some of them. The sample records about 180,000 clones, roughly 92% being singletons. The sequence was collected from an adult who received the AZD1222 COVID-19 vaccine. The chain couples TRBV5-4 to TRBJ1-4; perhaps TRBD1 as D (6 bases). The material was peripheral blood, obtained 28 days after the second AZD1222 dose. The CDR3 loop reads CASSPDSYNEKLFF. The CDR3 DNA reads as TGTGCCAGCAGCCCGGACAGCTATAATGAAAAACTGTTTTTT.